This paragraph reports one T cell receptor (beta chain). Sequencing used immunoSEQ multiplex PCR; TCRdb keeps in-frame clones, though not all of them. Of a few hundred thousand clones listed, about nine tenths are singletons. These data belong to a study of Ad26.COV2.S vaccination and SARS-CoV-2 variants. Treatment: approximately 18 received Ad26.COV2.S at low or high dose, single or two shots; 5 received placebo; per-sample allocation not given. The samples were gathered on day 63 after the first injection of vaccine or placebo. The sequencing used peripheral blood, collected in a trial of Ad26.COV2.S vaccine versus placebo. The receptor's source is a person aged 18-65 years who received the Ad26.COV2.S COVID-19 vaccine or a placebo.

DNA of the CDR3: TGTGCCAGCAGGAGAACAGGGGGAGGGAGCAATCAGCCCCAGCATTTT. It is translated as CASRRTGGGSNQPQHF. The chain has TRBV28 and TRBJ1-5; 8 bases map to TRBD1. Germline CDR1 is MDHEN and CDR2 is SYDVKM. The CDR3 runs 16 residues. V was pared by 6 bases and J by 1 base, with 8 bases of the junction left unmatched.